This TCR beta chain was identified in a study of shared clonotypes between healthy human individuals. The overall study: CD4 naive and memory got three plates each, CD8 naive two, CD8 memory one. Study-wide points: Non-shared clonotypes were found to have lower generation probabilities than the clonotypes that were shared by all four of the sorted-subset donors.

With regard to this clone: The antigen is unknown.

Under the authors' procedure: Junction-only sequences without quality scores came from ImmunoSEQ, so filtering differed. Profiling relied on immunoSEQ multiplex PCR, and the TCRdb table lists in-frame clones only, not all of them. That table is the source of V, J and clone size, and D and trimming were worked out from the DNA. Of approximately 1,500,000 clones in the sample, 98% are singletons; the top ten hold 0.4% to 0.55%. The CDR3 has 15 residues. V trimming: 0 bases; J trimming: 8 bases; junction bases outside the gene matches: 8. CDR1 and CDR2 from the germline V gene are SGHRS and YFSETQ. The chain employs TRBV5-1 and TRBJ1-2; 9 positions agree with TRBD1. The receptor comes from a man in his thirties or forties in good health. The sequencing input was naive CD4+ T cells sorted from blood. Regarding subset: CD45RA+ positively selected. CDR3 sequence reads: CASSLALDRGYGYTF. CDR3 nucleotides: TGCGCCAGCAGCTTGGCCCTTGACAGGGGGTACGGCTACACCTTC.